These 30 T cell receptor beta chains came from one sample sequenced in a study of OX40 agonist ivuxolimab in advanced cancers. Here immunoSEQ multiplex PCR was the method, and the copy in TCRdb shows in-frame clones only, minus some. The sample shows roughly 72,000 clones, approximately 94% of them seen only once. The material sequenced was CD4+ or CD8+ T cells sorted from blood, taken in a trial of the OX40 agonist ivuxolimab. The receptors were gathered from an adult with an advanced solid tumor such as melanoma, head and neck, liver or kidney cancer.

This rearrangement joins TRBV27 to TRBJ1-1; no reliable D call. Trimming pared 5 bases from V and 1 base from J, leaving 14 bases between. Germline loops: CDR1 MNHEY, CDR2 SMNVEV (reference sequence). This CDR3 contains 15 residues. The CDR3: CASSPARTTNTEAFF. DNA of the CDR3: TGTGCCAGCAGTCCCGCGCGAACAACGAACACTGAAGCTTTCTTT.

V is TRBV19 and J is TRBJ2-7, with TRBD1 identical over 12 bases. Germline values: CDR1 LNHDA, CDR2 SQIVND (reference sequence). With V trimmed by 7 bases and J by 2 bases, 3 bases remained unmatched. The CDR3 runs 14 residues. DNA for the CDR3: TGTGCCAGTAAGGGACAGGGGGCGACCTACGAGCAGTACTTC. Amino acid sequence: CASKGQGATYEQYF.

The chain carries TRBV11-2 and TRBJ1-1; 8 nucleotides match TRBD1. CDR1 and CDR2 (germline): SGHAT, FQNNGV. The V gene end was trimmed by 4 bases and the J gene end by 7 bases; junction bases not matched to a gene: 2. The length of the CDR3 is 12 residues. The CDR3 is CASSSDRVEAFF. The CDR3 coding sequence is TGTGCCAGCAGCTCGGACAGGGTTGAAGCTTTCTTT. The variable domain in full, completed from reference TRBV11-2 and TRBJ1-1, reads EAGVAQSPRYKIIEKRQSVAFWCNPISGHATLYWYQQILGQGPKLLIQFQNNGVVDDSQLPKDRFSAERLKGVDSTLKIQPAKLEDSAVYLCASSSDRVEAFFGQGTRLTVV.

The J gene is TRBJ1-1, the V gene TRBV9; 11 bases are shared with TRBD1. V was pared by 3 bases and J by 0 bases, with 4 bases of the junction left unmatched. The CDR3 is 16 amino acids. Germline-derived CDR1 and CDR2 are SGDLS and YYNGEE. The CDR3 bases are TGTGCCAGCAGCGCCGGACAGGGGGCCATGAACACTGAAGCTTTCTTT. Encoded protein: CASSAGQGAMNTEAFF. The variable domain in full, with the rest retrieved from reference TRBV9 and TRBJ1-1, is DSGVTQTPKHLITATGQRVTLRCSPRSGDLSVYWYQQSLDQGLQFLIQYYNGEERAKGNILERFSAQQFPDLHSELNLSSLELGDSALYFCASSAGQGAMNTEAFFGQGTRLTVV.

The chain carries TRBV28 and TRBJ2-2; possibly TRBD2 for D (5 bases). Trimming took off 8 bases at V and 2 bases at J, with 18 bases between the two ends. This CDR3 comprises 16 residues. The germline V gene encodes CDR1 MDHEN and CDR2 SYDVKM. As DNA, the CDR3 is TGTGCCAGCTTTGGTTACGACGGGAACAACACCGGGGAGCTGTTTTTT. The encoded protein is CASFGYDGNNTGELFF.

The chain employs TRBV27 and TRBJ2-7; D gene uncertain. From germline, CDR1 is MNHEY and CDR2 SMNVEV (reference sequence). V shed 3 bases and J shed 2 bases, with 11 bases lying between them. The CDR3 totals 14 residues. DNA for the CDR3: TGTGCCAGCAGTTTTTTGGACCGCCCCTACGAGCAGTACTTC. Its translation: CASSFLDRPYEQYF.

CDR3 bases: TGTGCCAGTAGTAAGGACAGCATCTACAATGAGCAGTTCTTC. Residues: CASSKDSIYNEQFF. This chain uses TRBV19 with TRBJ2-1; D is perhaps TRBD1 (6 bases). Germline assignment: CDR1 LNHDA and CDR2 SQIVND (reference sequence). Trimming left V 4 bases short and J 3 bases short, with 10 bases between. There are 14 residues in the CDR3.

The chain employs TRBV27 and TRBJ2-7; D call uncertain. Germline V gene data show CDR1 as MNHEY and CDR2 as SMNVEV (reference sequence). This CDR3 spans 15 amino acids. Trimming pared 0 bases from V and 2 bases from J, leaving 11 bases between. The CDR3 bases are TGTGCCAGCAGTTTATCCTCCTCTCGAGCCTACGAGCAGTACTTC. Translated: CASSLSSSRAYEQYF.

This clone was counted once. The chain couples TRBV7-9 to TRBJ2-1, with D possibly matching TRBD2 (6 bases). This CDR3 is built from 15 residues. Germline lookup yields CDR1 SEHNR and CDR2 FQNEAQ (reference sequence). V was cut by 4 bases and J by 0 bases, with 10 bases left in between. The chain's CDR3 is CASSSSERSYNEQFF. Here the CDR3 DNA reads TGTGCCAGCAGCTCTAGCGAACGCTCCTACAATGAGCAGTTCTTC.

The V and J genes are TRBV15 and TRBJ2-5, with D perhaps assigned TRBD1 or TRBD2 (6 bases each). Germline CDR1 LNHNV, CDR2 YYDKDF (reference sequence). The CDR3 is 13 amino acids. The V end was cut by 2 bases, the J end by 5 bases, with 9 bases between. As DNA, the CDR3 is TGTGCCACCAGCAGACAGGGGAGGGAGACCCAGTACTTC. Its translation: CATSRQGRETQYF.

The chain recombines TRBV9 with TRBJ2-2, with 7 bases aligning to TRBD1. Germline CDR1 is SGDLS and CDR2 is YYNGEE. The CDR3 loop spans 16 amino acids. J was trimmed by 4 bases and V by 4 bases; bases with no gene match: 10. Here the CDR3 DNA reads TGTGCCAGCAGCCCCAGGGTACAGGGGATCACCGGGGAGCTGTTTTTT. This gives the protein CASSPRVQGITGELFF.

This sequence joins TRBV14 and TRBJ2-7; D unclear. Trimming took off 1 base at V and 5 bases at J, with 9 bases between the two ends. There are 13 residues in the CDR3. Per germline, CDR1 SGHDN and CDR2 FVKESK. The CDR3 is CASSQVVWDEQYF. CDR3 bases: TGTGCCAGCAGCCAAGTGGTGTGGGACGAGCAGTACTTC.

A single count supports this clone. This chain links TRBV11-3 with TRBJ2-1; D gene unclear. Trimming removed 5 bases at V and 2 bases at J, with 13 bases between. The germline V gene has CDR1 SGHNT and CDR2 YENEEA. There are 15 residues in the CDR3. The DNA for the CDR3 is TGTGCCAGCAGCCAGTATCGGTCCACCTACAATGAGCAGTTCTTC. Its protein is CASSQYRSTYNEQFF.

The V call is TRBV4-1, the J call TRBJ2-3, with 13 bases lining up with TRBD2. CDR1 MGHRA and CDR2 YSYEKL come from the germline V gene. The CDR3 runs to 16 residues. After removal of 0 bases from V and 5 bases from J, the junction contained 2 bases not matched to a gene. The CDR3 region has the DNA TGCGCCAGCAGCCAAGAACTAGCGGGGGGGCAAGATACGCAGTATTTT. It yields the protein CASSQELAGGQDTQYF.

The chain carries TRBV27 and TRBJ2-5; no definite D call. The germline CDR1 and CDR2 sequences are MNHEY and SMNVEV (reference sequence). CDR3 size: 11 residues. V was cut by 1 base and J by 5 bases, with 2 bases left in between. CDR3 sequence (DNA): TGTGCCAGCAGTTTATTGGAGACCCAGTACTTC. Amino acid sequence: CASSLLETQYF.

The sample holds a few counts of this clone. J is TRBJ1-1 and V is TRBV9; D not resolved. The CDR3 runs 11 residues. Trimming pared 3 bases from V and 10 bases from J, leaving 10 bases between. Germline V gene lookup returns CDR1 SGDLS and CDR2 YYNGEE. DNA for the CDR3: TGTGCCAGCAGCGGTGTATGGGGAGCTTTCTTT. This translates into CASSGVWGAFF.

The chain is built from TRBV9 and TRBJ2-1, with 12 bases identical to TRBD2. V gave up 0 bases and J gave up 4 bases; unmatched junction bases: 8. In germline, CDR1 is SGDLS, CDR2 YYNGEE. There are 18 residues in the CDR3. CDR3 residues: CASSVDGASGRGYNEQFF. The CDR3 DNA is TGTGCCAGCAGCGTAGATGGTGCTAGCGGGAGGGGTTACAATGAGCAGTTCTTC.

CDR3 in amino acids: CASSEWGILDYEQYF. DNA for the CDR3: TGTGCCAGCAGTGAATGGGGGATACTCGACTACGAGCAGTACTTC. This sequence joins TRBV6-1 and TRBJ2-7; D might be TRBD1 or TRBD2, each matching 5 bases. The CDR3 has 15 amino acids. Germline values: CDR1 MNHNS, CDR2 SASEGT. The V and J ends lost 2 bases and 3 bases respectively, with 14 bases between them.

The gene calls are TRBV7-2 and TRBJ1-5; D gene unclear. This CDR3 spans 15 amino acids. Germline V gives CDR1 SGHTA, CDR2 FQGNSA. V lost 1 base to trimming and J lost 6 bases, with 13 bases between them. CDR3 region: CASSLGSGVGQPQHF. As DNA, the CDR3 is TGTGCCAGCAGCTTAGGTTCCGGGGTCGGTCAGCCCCAGCATTTT.

The chain couples TRBV30 to TRBJ2-5; 12 nucleotides agree with TRBD1. The germline V gene has CDR1 GTSNPN and CDR2 SVGIG (reference sequence). This CDR3 is built from 17 residues. V gave up 4 bases and J gave up 1 base; unmatched junction bases: 10. The CDR3 is CAWTAGQGATGQETQYF. Here the CDR3 DNA reads TGTGCCTGGACAGCGGGACAGGGGGCGACCGGCCAAGAGACCCAGTACTTC.

This chain connects TRBV5-4 to TRBJ2-7, with 7 bases matching TRBD2. Germline assignment: CDR1 SGHNT and CDR2 YYREEE (reference sequence). This CDR3 has 14 residues. V shed 4 bases and J 3 bases; nucleotides not matched to a gene: 7. The CDR3 reads CASSPGAGFYEQYF. Written as DNA, the CDR3 is TGTGCCAGCAGCCCGGGAGCGGGGTTCTACGAGCAGTACTTC.

The rearrangement links TRBV19 to TRBJ2-3; D uncertain. Trimming took off 0 bases at V and 0 bases at J, with 4 bases between the two ends. The CDR3 is 14 residues long. Germline CDR1 reads LNHDA; CDR2 reads SQIVND (reference sequence). CDR3 nucleotides: TGTGCCAGTAGTATAGACGACAGCACAGATACGCAGTATTTT. Its protein product is CASSIDDSTDTQYF.

The genes are TRBV19 and TRBJ2-1, with 7 nucleotides matching TRBD1. Per germline, CDR1 LNHDA and CDR2 SQIVND (reference sequence). The J segment lost 3 bases and the V segment lost 7 bases, leaving 3 bases of the junction unmatched. The CDR3 loop spans 13 amino acids. The CDR3 reads CASNRDSYNEQFF. CDR3 DNA: TGTGCCAGTAACAGGGACAGCTACAATGAGCAGTTCTTC.

This clone has a single count. As DNA, the CDR3 is TGTGCCAGCAGCTTCGTAGGAGATACGCAGTATTTT. This translates into CASSFVGDTQYF. The chain employs TRBV7-2 and TRBJ2-3; D gene uncertain. CDR3 length equals 12 residues. V shed 3 bases and J shed 5 bases, with 6 bases lying between them. Germline V lookup: CDR1 SGHTA, CDR2 FQGNSA.

In this sample, this clone turned up once. The V call is TRBV19, the J call TRBJ1-1; TRBD1 is a possible D gene (6 bases). Per the germline V gene, CDR1 is LNHDA and CDR2 is SQIVND (reference sequence). The CDR3 has 13 amino acids. The ends were cut back, 3 bases at V and 4 bases at J, with 9 bases in the middle. Here the CDR3 DNA reads TGTGCCAGTAGTATGGGGGCGAGCACTGAAGCTTTCTTT. It yields the protein CASSMGASTEAFF.

The chain combines TRBV6-5 with TRBJ1-2; perhaps TRBD1 as D (5 bases). Germline assignment: CDR1 MNHEY and CDR2 SVGAGI. Trimming left V 2 bases short and J 2 bases short, with 12 bases between. There are 15 residues in the CDR3. This CDR3 reads CASSYGDGANYGYTF. The CDR3, as DNA: TGTGCCAGCAGTTACGGGGACGGGGCCAACTATGGCTACACCTTC.

The chain combines TRBV27 with TRBJ2-1; D ambiguous. The germline V gene has CDR1 MNHEY and CDR2 SMNVEV (reference sequence). V was cut by 11 bases and J by 3 bases, with 8 bases left in between. The CDR3 sequence is 11 residues long. The CDR3 sequence: CASTNYNEQFF. CDR3 in DNA: TGTGCCTCCACCAACTACAATGAGCAGTTCTTC.

This clone appeared a single time. Here the CDR3 reads CASSLGDYGYTF. DNA for the CDR3: TGTGCCAGCAGCTTGGGTGACTATGGCTACACCTTC. The J gene is TRBJ1-2, the V gene TRBV7-2; D unclear. With 3 bases removed from V and 3 bases from J, the gap between germline ends came to 5 bases. The CDR3 has 12 amino acids. Per the germline V gene, CDR1 is SGHTA and CDR2 is FQGNSA.

The chain has TRBV28 and TRBJ2-7, with D possibly matching TRBD2 (6 bases). CDR1 and CDR2 (germline): MDHEN, SYDVKM. The V end was cut by 6 bases, the J end by 7 bases, with 16 bases between. The CDR3 contains 13 residues. The chain's CDR3 is CASSPVPGREQYF. For the CDR3, the DNA is TGTGCCAGCAGCCCAGTCCCAGGGAGGGAGCAGTACTTC.

This chain connects TRBV28 to TRBJ1-2; D gene ambiguous. Germline lookup yields CDR1 MDHEN and CDR2 SYDVKM. Trimming took 3 bases from V and 2 from J, leaving 13 bases between them. The CDR3 loop spans 15 amino acids. For the CDR3, the DNA is TGTGCCAGCAGTTTCCCCCGGGGAGGGAACTATGGCTACACCTTC. It yields the protein CASSFPRGGNYGYTF.